This is a list of T cell receptor beta chains from one sample in a study of T cells in Graves' hyperthyroidism and ophthalmopathy. MiXCR was run by TCRdb on the multiplex PCR reads, yielding one entry per CDR3 protein. The repertoire holds about 290,000 distinct CDR3 sequences, with approximately 19% as singletons. The sample comprised blood. These receptors all come from a man between 50 and 59 years old with Graves' ophthalmopathy. Both conserved end residues are trimmed from each CDR3. Fields, in order: V gene, J gene, CDR3 length, clone size, CDR3 protein. The size entry is marked missing in some rows and otherwise reads once, few, many or a size class.

V gene: TRBV29-1; J gene: TRBJ1-5; CDR3 length: 12; clone size: .; CDR3 protein: SVASGTGNQPQH
V gene: TRBV11-1; J gene: TRBJ1-6; CDR3 length: 11; clone size: many; CDR3 protein: ASSGGYNSPLH
V gene: TRBV20-1; J gene: TRBJ2-5; CDR3 length: 10; clone size: few; CDR3 protein: SAQLRQETQY
V gene: TRBV28; J gene: TRBJ1-6; CDR3 length: 12; clone size: few; CDR3 protein: ASRSSSYNSPLH
V gene: TRBV29-1; J gene: TRBJ2-5; CDR3 length: 14; clone size: .; CDR3 protein: SPRIWLEGRGETQY
V gene: TRBV6-2/TRBV6-3; J gene: TRBJ1-5; CDR3 length: 13; clone size: many; CDR3 protein: ASSNGQGLGQPQH
V gene: TRBV6-1; J gene: TRBJ1-3; CDR3 length: 11; clone size: few; CDR3 protein: ASRVDAANTIY
V gene: TRBV20-1; J gene: TRBJ2-1; CDR3 length: 12; clone size: few; CDR3 protein: SARDFAGEDEQF
V gene: TRBV2; J gene: TRBJ2-4; CDR3 length: 12; clone size: many; CDR3 protein: AAQISIAKNIQY
V gene: TRBV5-6; J gene: TRBJ1-5; CDR3 length: 11; clone size: few; CDR3 protein: ASSFATGASQH
V gene: TRBV12-3/TRBV12-4; J gene: TRBJ1-1; CDR3 length: 15; clone size: many; CDR3 protein: ASRLMDRGGRKTEAF